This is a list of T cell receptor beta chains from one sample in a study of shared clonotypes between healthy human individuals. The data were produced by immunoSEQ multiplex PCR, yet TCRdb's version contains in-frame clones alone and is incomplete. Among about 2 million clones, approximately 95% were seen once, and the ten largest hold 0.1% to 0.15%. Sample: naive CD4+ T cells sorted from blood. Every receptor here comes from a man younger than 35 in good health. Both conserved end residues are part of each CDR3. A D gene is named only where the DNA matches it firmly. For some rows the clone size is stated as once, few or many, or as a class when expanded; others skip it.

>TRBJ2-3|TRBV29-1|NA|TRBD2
TGCAGCGAAAGGACTAGCAGCACAGATACGCAGTATTTT
CSERTSSTDTQYF
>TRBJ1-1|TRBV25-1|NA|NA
TGTGCCAGCAGTGGACGCAGCGGGGTGGTCAGTGAAGCTTTCTTT
CASSGRSGVVSEAFF
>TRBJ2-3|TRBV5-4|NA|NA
TGTGCCAGCAGCCCGGGACCTAGCACAGATACGCAGTATTTT
CASSPGPSTDTQYF
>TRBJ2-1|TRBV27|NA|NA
TGTGCCGTAGGTAGGGGGCACGAGCGGGCCCGATTAAGCAATGAGCAGTTCTTC
CAVGRGHERARLSNEQFF
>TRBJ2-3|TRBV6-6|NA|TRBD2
TGTGCCAGCAGCCCGACTAGCGGGGGGCCAACAGATACGCAGTATTTT
CASSPTSGGPTDTQYF
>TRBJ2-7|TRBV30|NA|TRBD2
TGTGCCTGGTCCAGCGGGGAAGGGGTCGAGCAGTACTTC
CAWSSGEGVEQYF
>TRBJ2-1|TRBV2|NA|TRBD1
TGTGCCAGCAAGGGGGAGCCAGGGGGCCAGAGTGAGCAGTTCTTC
CASKGEPGGQSEQFF
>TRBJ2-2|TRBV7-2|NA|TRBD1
TGTGCCAGCAGCTATGGACAGGGGATAAACACCGGGGAGCTGTTTTTT
CASSYGQGINTGELFF
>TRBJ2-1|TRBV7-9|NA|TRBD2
TGTGCCAGCAGCTTACCGCCTCCGGGGGGGAGGTTCTTC
CASSLPPPGGRFF
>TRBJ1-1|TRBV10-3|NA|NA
TGTGCCATCAGTGAGTGGGGCACTGAAGCTTTCTTT
CAISEWGTEAFF
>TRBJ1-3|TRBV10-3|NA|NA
TGTGCCATCAGTGAGGGGGGTATAACTGGAAACACCATATATTTT
CAISEGGITGNTIYF
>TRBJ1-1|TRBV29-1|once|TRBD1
TGCAGCGTGGTGGACAGGGCTATGAACACTGAAGCTTTCTTT
CSVVDRAMNTEAFF
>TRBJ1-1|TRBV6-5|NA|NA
TGTGCCAGCAGTTCCTTCCGGGAGGGGGACACTGAAGCTTTCTTT
CASSSFREGDTEAFF
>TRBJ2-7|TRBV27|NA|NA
TGTGCCAGCAGTTTAGACCGCGACTTCAAGATATACGAGCAGTACTTC
CASSLDRDFKIYEQYF
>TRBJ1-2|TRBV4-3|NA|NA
TGCGCCAGCAGCCAAGTAGGAACAGGCGCGGCTTATGGCTACACCTTC
CASSQVGTGAAYGYTF
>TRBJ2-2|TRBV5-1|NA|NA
TGCGCCAGCAGCTTGGCGTCCGGGGTCAGGACCACCGGGGAGCTGTTTTTT
CASSLASGVRTTGELFF
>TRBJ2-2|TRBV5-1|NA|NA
TGCGCCAGCAGCTTGGAGGACAGCAACACCGGGGAGCTGTTTTTT
CASSLEDSNTGELFF
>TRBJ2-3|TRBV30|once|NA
TGTGCCTGGTCCCCCTTAGCAGGGAGCACAGATACGCAGTATTTT
CAWSPLAGSTDTQYF
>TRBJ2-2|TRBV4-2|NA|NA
TGTGCCAGCAGCCAAGATCGGGTAAACACCGGGGAGCTGTTTTTT
CASSQDRVNTGELFF
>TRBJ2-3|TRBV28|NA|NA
TGTGCCGTCGGGGCAGGGTCAAACACAGATACGCAGTATTTT
CAVGAGSNTDTQYF
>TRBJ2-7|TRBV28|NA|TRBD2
TGTGCCAGCAGTTTTAGTTTCCAGGGAGGGAGATCCTACGAGCAGTACTTC
CASSFSFQGGRSYEQYF
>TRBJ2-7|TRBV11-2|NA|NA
TGTGCCAGCAGCTTAGTAGGGGCGGCCTACGAGCAGTACTTC
CASSLVGAAYEQYF
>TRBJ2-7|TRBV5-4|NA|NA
TGTGCCAGCAGCTTGGGGGCCGCAACCTACGAGCAGTACTTC
CASSLGAATYEQYF
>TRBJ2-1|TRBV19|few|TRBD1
TGTGCCAGTAGTAAGCAGGGGGTCAGCTCCTACAATGAGCAGTTCTTC
CASSKQGVSSYNEQFF
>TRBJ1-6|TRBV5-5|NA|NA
TGTGCCAGCAGCTTGGCGGGGGTCCAGAATTCACCCCTCCACTTT
CASSLAGVQNSPLHF
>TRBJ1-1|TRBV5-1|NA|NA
TGCGCCAGCAGCCTGGGTTTTCGACAGACGAACACTGAAGCTTTCTTT
CASSLGFRQTNTEAFF
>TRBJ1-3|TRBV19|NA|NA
TGTGCCACCCAACATTCAGGAACTGGTGGAAACACCATATATTTT
CATQHSGTGGNTIYF
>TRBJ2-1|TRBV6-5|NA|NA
TGTGCCAGCACCCACTCGAATGAGCAGTTCTTC
CASTHSNEQFF
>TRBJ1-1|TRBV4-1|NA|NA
TGTGCCAGCAGTGAAGCTTGGGGCACTGAAGCTTTCTTT
CASSEAWGTEAFF
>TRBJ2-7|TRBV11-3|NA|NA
TGTGCCAGCAGCTTAGTTGGCGGCCTCTTTTCCTACGAGCAGTACTTC
CASSLVGGLFSYEQYF
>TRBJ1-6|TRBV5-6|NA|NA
TGTGCCAGCAGCGTACAGGGTGGGAATTCACCCCTCCACTTT
CASSVQGGNSPLHF
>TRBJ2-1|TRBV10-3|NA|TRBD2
TGTGCCATCATGGGAGGGTACAATGAGCAGTTCTTC
CAIMGGYNEQFF
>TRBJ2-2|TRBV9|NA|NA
TGTGCCAGCTCCCCGGGGCTTCTGGACACCGGGGAGCTGTTTTTT
CASSPGLLDTGELFF
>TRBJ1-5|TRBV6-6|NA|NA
TGTGCCAGCAGTTACCGCGGGGGGATTCAGCCCCAGCATTTT
CASSYRGGIQPQHF
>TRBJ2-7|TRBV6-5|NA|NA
TGTGCCAGCACTTCGTTTTTTGGTGGCTACGAGCAGTACTTC
CASTSFFGGYEQYF
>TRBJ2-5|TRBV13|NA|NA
TGTGCCAGCAGCTTATTTATGGCGGGGCTAGGGGAGACCCAGTACTTC
CASSLFMAGLGETQYF
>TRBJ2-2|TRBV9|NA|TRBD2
TGTGCCAGCAGCCCAACTAGCGGGGGGTCAAGCACCGGGGAGCTGTTTTTT
CASSPTSGGSSTGELFF
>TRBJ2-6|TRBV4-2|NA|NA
TGTGCCAGCAGCCAACCGGGGCGCTCTGGGGCCAACGTCCTGACTTTC
CASSQPGRSGANVLTF
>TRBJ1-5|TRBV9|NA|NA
TGTGCCAGCAGCGACTCAGTGAGTCAGCCCCAGCATTTT
CASSDSVSQPQHF
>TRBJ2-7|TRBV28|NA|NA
TGTGCCAGCAGTCGACAGGCCGGGGTGTCCTACGAGCAGTACTTC
CASSRQAGVSYEQYF
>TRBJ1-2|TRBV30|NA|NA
TGTGCCTGGGACAGCTATTATGGCTACACCTTC
CAWDSYYGYTF
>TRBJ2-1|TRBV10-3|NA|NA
TGTGCCATCAGTTCTCATACCCATGAGCAGTTCTTC
CAISSHTHEQFF
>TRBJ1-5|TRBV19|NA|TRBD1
TGTGCCAGTAGTATGTCGGGACAGGGACGCCAGCCCCAGCATTTT
CASSMSGQGRQPQHF
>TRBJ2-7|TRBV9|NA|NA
TGTGCCAGCAGCGTAGGACAGTACAGCTCCTACGAGCAGTACTTC
CASSVGQYSSYEQYF
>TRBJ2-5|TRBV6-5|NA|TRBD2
TGTGCCAGCAACCGGGCTAGCGGGGGTCGAGAGACCCAGTACTTC
CASNRASGGRETQYF
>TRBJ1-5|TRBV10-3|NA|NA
TGTGCCATCAGTGATTTGGGTTTCGATCAGCCCCAGCATTTT
CAISDLGFDQPQHF
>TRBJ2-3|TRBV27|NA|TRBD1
TGTGCCAGCAGCCTAATGGGGACAGGGCAGAGCACAGATACGCAGTATTTT
CASSLMGTGQSTDTQYF
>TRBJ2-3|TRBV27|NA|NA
TGTGCCAGCAGTTTATCGGAGGGGCGGTCGCAGTATTTT
CASSLSEGRSQYF